Below are 8 T cell receptor beta chains sequenced from a single sample in a study of Ad26.COV2.S vaccination and SARS-CoV-2 variants. TCRdb keeps only in-frame clones here, not all; method: immunoSEQ multiplex PCR. The sample contains 350,000 to 400,000 clones, about 85% of which appear only once. Documented treatment: around 19 received Ad26.COV2.S at low or high dose, single or two shots; roughly five received placebo; per-sample allocation not given. Collection of samples fell on day 63 after the first vaccine or placebo injection. The source material was peripheral blood, sampled in a trial of Ad26.COV2.S vaccine versus placebo. The receptor set was obtained from a person aged 18-65 years who received the Ad26.COV2.S COVID-19 vaccine or a placebo.

This chain joins TRBV7-2 and TRBJ1-1; D is perhaps TRBD1 (6 bases). The CDR3 consists of 15 residues. V lost 5 bases, J lost 5 bases, and 18 bases lay in between. CDR1 and CDR2 (germline): SGHTA, FQGNSA. Here the CDR3 DNA reads TGTGCCAGCAGCCCCGCGGCGGGGGCAGGGACTGAAGCTTTCTTT. The encoded protein is CASSPAAGAGTEAFF.

The gene calls are TRBV6-5 and TRBJ1-3; tentatively, D is TRBD1 (6 bases). The CDR3 is 14 residues long. CDR1 MNHEY and CDR2 SVGAGI come from the germline V gene. Trimming shortened V by 10 bases and J by 4 bases, and 17 bases separated the two germline ends. The CDR3 region has the DNA TGTGCCATCTTGACCAGGGGACTGGGAAACACCATATATTTT. Translating it yields CAILTRGLGNTIYF.

V gene TRBV6-5 combines with J gene TRBJ2-3; D may be TRBD2 (6 bases). The V gene's germline CDR1 is MNHEY and CDR2 SVGAGI. Trimming left V 11 bases short and J 0 bases short, with 15 bases between. This CDR3 is 14 amino acids long. Written as DNA, the CDR3 is TGTGCCGGGGGGAAGGGGTCTAGCACAGATACGCAGTATTTT. Translated, it gives CAGGKGSSTDTQYF.

This clone was observed a single time. The rearrangement uses TRBV6-5 and TRBJ1-1, with D possibly TRBD1 on 5 matching bases. Germline V gene data show CDR1 as MNHEY and CDR2 as SVGAGI. The ends were cut back, 0 bases at V and 5 bases at J, with 13 bases in the middle. The CDR3 loop spans 15 amino acids. In nucleotides, the CDR3 is TGTGCCAGCAGTTACTCGGGGAGGGGACCGACTGAAGCTTTCTTT. Its protein is CASSYSGRGPTEAFF.

This chain connects TRBV18 to TRBJ2-1; 7 nucleotides match TRBD1. The trim removed 3 bases at V and 0 bases at J, leaving 5 bases unmatched. CDR1 and CDR2 (germline): KGHSH, LQKENI. This CDR3 contains 16 residues. CDR3 bases: TGTGCCAGCTCACCCACGGGACAGATCTCCTACAATGAGCAGTTCTTC. Residues: CASSPTGQISYNEQFF. The full variable domain, rest sourced from reference TRBV18 and TRBJ2-1, is NAGVMQNPRHLVRRRGQEARLRCSPMKGHSHVYWYRQLPEEGLKFMVYLQKENIIDESGMPKERFSAEFPKEGPSILRIQQVVRGDSAAYFCASSPTGQISYNEQFFGPGTRLTVL.

This clone was seen just once. The chain has TRBV30 and TRBJ1-2; D is unresolved. Germline loops: CDR1 GTSNPN, CDR2 SVGIG (reference sequence). This CDR3 has 14 amino acids. V lost 0 bases and J 4 bases, leaving 12 bases between the germline ends. Here the CDR3 reads CAWSVHWAVYGYTF. CDR3 coding DNA: TGTGCCTGGAGTGTACACTGGGCGGTCTATGGCTACACCTTC.

The rearrangement links TRBV3-1 (or the pseudogene TRBV3-2) to TRBJ2-7; D possibly corresponds to TRBD2 (7 bases). The CDR3 runs to 14 residues. Trimming left V 4 bases short and J 6 bases short, with 16 bases between. Per germline, CDR1 LGHDT and CDR2 YNNKEL (reference sequence). CDR3 residues: CASSPQLGGREQYF. CDR3 DNA: TGTGCCAGCAGCCCGCAGTTGGGGGGGCGCGAGCAGTACTTC.

Only a few counts were recorded for this clone. V is TRBV6-2 or TRBV6-3 and J is TRBJ2-3; possible D gene TRBD2, 5 bases. Between the trimmed V and J ends, which lost 5 bases and 7 bases, there was a span of 13 bases. This CDR3 spans 13 amino acids. Germline V CDR1 and CDR2: MNHEY, SVGEGT. CDR3 in amino acids: CASSLEVQNTQYF. CDR3 bases: TGTGCCAGCAGTCTGGAGGTTCAGAATACGCAGTATTTT.